Listed below are T cell receptor beta chains from one sample, sequenced in a study of HIV-infected children after antiretroviral therapy interruption. TCRdb recomputed calls from the 3' RACE reads with MiXCR, one row per CDR3 protein. The data show more than 75,000 distinct CDR3 sequences, around 6.9% seen once. The sample here was CD45RA+ CD4+ T cells from PBMCs, pooled from several time points, taken from a donor given antiretroviral therapy, either interrupted or continuous. All receptors come from a pool of human donors with HIV. CDR3s include the opening cysteine and the closing phenylalanine or tryptophan. The order of the fields is V gene, clone size, J gene, D gene, CDR3 protein, CDR3 DNA. A D gene is named only where the DNA matches it firmly. Not every row has a clone size; where given, it reads once, few, many or a size class.

>TRBV12-3/TRBV12-4|many|TRBJ2-2|.
CASSPWDGTGELFF
TGTGCCAGCAGTCCATGGGACGGAACCGGGGAGCTGTTTTTT
>TRBV27|many|TRBJ1-3|.
CASSLSFRSSGNTIYF
TGTGCCAGCAGTTTATCGTTCAGGAGCTCTGGAAACACCATATATTTT
>TRBV7-3|.|TRBJ2-1|.
CASSPKRNEQFF
TGTGCCAGCAGCCCGAAAAGGAATGAGCAGTTCTTC
>TRBV5-1|few|TRBJ2-4|.
CASSLTRAADIQYF
TGCGCCAGCAGCTTGACTAGGGCGGCGGACATTCAGTACTTC
>TRBV25-1|many|TRBJ2-2|TRBD2
CASSRLAGNPNTGELFF
TGTGCCAGCAGTCGACTAGCGGGTAACCCGAACACCGGGGAGCTGTTTTTT
>TRBV19|many|TRBJ2-7|.
CASSFYYEQYF
TGTGCCAGTAGCTTTTACTACGAGCAGTACTTC
>TRBV3-1|.|TRBJ2-1|TRBD2
CASSPSASGGARNEQFF
TGTGCCAGCAGTCCCTCGGCTAGCGGGGGGGCCCGGAATGAGCAGTTCTTC
>TRBV20-1|few|TRBJ1-1|.
CSARAGRTNTEAFF
TGCAGTGCTAGAGCGGGCAGAACAAACACTGAAGCTTTCTTT
>TRBV6-5|many|TRBJ2-7|TRBD1
CASSYLVTGEIYEQYF
TGTGCCAGCAGTTACCTCGTAACAGGGGAGATTTACGAGCAGTACTTC
>TRBV18|many|TRBJ2-1|.
CASSLGAENNEQFF
TGTGCCAGCTCACTAGGGGCCGAAAACAATGAGCAGTTCTTC
>TRBV20-1|many|TRBJ2-7|.
CSASGDTTYEQYF
TGCAGTGCTAGTGGGGACACCACCTACGAGCAGTACTTC
>TRBV12-3/TRBV12-4|.|TRBJ2-7|.
CASKGSYEQYF
TGTGCCAGCAAGGGATCCTACGAGCAGTACTTC
>TRBV27|many|TRBJ1-1|.
CASSWKGRVTEAFF
TGTGCCAGCAGTTGGAAAGGGAGGGTAACTGAAGCTTTCTTT
>TRBV18|many|TRBJ1-3|.
CASSPPPGPSGNTIYF
TGTGCCAGCTCACCACCTCCAGGGCCTTCTGGAAACACCATATATTTT
>TRBV19|many|TRBJ2-4|.
CASSMRPWLAKNIQYF
TGTGCCAGTAGTATGAGGCCCTGGCTAGCCAAAAACATTCAGTACTTC
>TRBV19|.|TRBJ2-7|.
CASSIEGGFEQYF
TGTGCCAGTAGTATAGAAGGAGGGTTCGAGCAGTACTTC
>TRBV5-4|few|TRBJ2-2|.
CASSLFWTGNTGELFF
TGTGCCAGCAGCTTGTTTTGGACGGGGAACACCGGGGAGCTGTTTTTT
>TRBV6-2/TRBV6-3|many|TRBJ1-1|.
CASSYPKIGLWAEAFF
TGTGCCAGCAGTTATCCGAAGATCGGACTTTGGGCTGAAGCTTTCTTT
>TRBV2|many|TRBJ2-1|TRBD2
CASSETSGAYNEQFF
TGTGCCAGCAGCGAAACTAGCGGGGCTTACAATGAGCAGTTCTTC
>TRBV5-1|many|TRBJ2-1|.
CASSPGRGILSNEQFF
TGCGCCAGCAGCCCAGGCAGGGGCATCCTAAGCAATGAGCAGTTCTTC
>TRBV20-1|many|TRBJ1-5|.
CSAKGQWWGGVLYSNQPQHF
TGCAGTGCTAAGGGTCAGTGGTGGGGCGGAGTTCTTTATAGCAATCAGCCCCAGCATTTT
>TRBV12-3/TRBV12-4|many|TRBJ2-5|TRBD1
CASSLGQDLGETQYF
TGTGCCAGCAGTTTGGGACAGGACCTGGGAGAGACCCAGTACTTC
>TRBV23-1|.|TRBJ1-5|TRBD1
CASCQPPDRGSSQPQHF
TGCGCCAGCTGTCAACCCCCCGACAGGGGATCGAGTCAGCCCCAGCATTTT
>TRBV6-1|once|TRBJ2-5|TRBD1
CASSERTGGREETQYF
TGTGCCAGCAGTGAGCGGACAGGGGGGAGGGAAGAGACCCAGTACTTC
>TRBV12-3/TRBV12-4|many|TRBJ1-3|.
CASSRGQGNTIYF
TGTGCCAGCAGCCGCGGACAGGGAAACACCATATATTTT
>TRBV30|many|TRBJ1-1|.
CAWRGRISTEAFF
TGTGCCTGGAGAGGACGGATATCAACTGAAGCTTTCTTT
>TRBV7-8|many|TRBJ2-5|.
CASSLRFRETQYF
TGTGCCAGCAGCTTACGATTCAGGGAGACCCAGTACTTC
>TRBV6-1|few|TRBJ1-1|.
CASSDIFGYTEAFF
TGTGCCAGCAGTGATATCTTCGGGTACACTGAAGCTTTCTTT
>TRBV11-2|many|TRBJ2-1|.
CASSLVDAAQGLEQFF
TGTGCCAGCAGCTTAGTAGACGCCGCACAGGGTCTTGAGCAGTTCTTC
>TRBV2|many|TRBJ1-6|.
CASSEQFDSPGALHF
TGTGCCAGCAGCGAACAATTCGACAGCCCAGGGGCCCTCCACTTT
>TRBV9|few|TRBJ2-3|.
CASSRRGPSTDTQYF
TGTGCCAGCAGCCGCAGGGGACCCAGCACAGATACGCAGTATTTT
>TRBV5-1|many|TRBJ2-5|TRBD1
CASSPSADRVLETQYF
TGCGCCAGCAGCCCGAGTGCGGACAGGGTCTTAGAGACCCAGTACTTC
>TRBV20-1|many|TRBJ1-4|.
CSAKKYRADEKLFF
TGCAGTGCTAAGAAGTACAGGGCCGACGAAAAACTGTTTTTT
>TRBV3-1|many|TRBJ2-7|.
CASSQSVNVGVYEQYF
TGTGCCAGCAGCCAATCCGTGAATGTAGGGGTCTACGAGCAGTACTTC
>TRBV6-5|many|TRBJ1-6|.
CASSYRAPDNSPLHF
TGTGCCAGCAGTTACAGGGCGCCGGATAATTCACCCCTCCACTTT